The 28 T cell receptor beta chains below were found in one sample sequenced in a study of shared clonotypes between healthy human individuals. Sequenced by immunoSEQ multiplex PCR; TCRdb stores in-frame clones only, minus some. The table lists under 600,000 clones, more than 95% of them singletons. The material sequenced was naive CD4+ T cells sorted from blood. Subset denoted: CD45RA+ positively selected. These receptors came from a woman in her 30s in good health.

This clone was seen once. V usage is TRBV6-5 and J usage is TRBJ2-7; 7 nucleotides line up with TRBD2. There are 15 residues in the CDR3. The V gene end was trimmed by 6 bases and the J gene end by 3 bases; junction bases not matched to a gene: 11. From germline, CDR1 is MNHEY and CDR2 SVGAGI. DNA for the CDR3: TGTGCCAGCAGAACACAGCGACTAGCAAACTACGAGCAGTACTTC. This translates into CASRTQRLANYEQYF.

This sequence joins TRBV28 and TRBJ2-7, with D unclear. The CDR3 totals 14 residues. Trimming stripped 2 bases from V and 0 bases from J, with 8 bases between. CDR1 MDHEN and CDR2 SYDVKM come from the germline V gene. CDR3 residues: CASSLEVNSYEQYF. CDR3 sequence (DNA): TGTGCCAGCAGTTTAGAGGTCAACTCCTACGAGCAGTACTTC.

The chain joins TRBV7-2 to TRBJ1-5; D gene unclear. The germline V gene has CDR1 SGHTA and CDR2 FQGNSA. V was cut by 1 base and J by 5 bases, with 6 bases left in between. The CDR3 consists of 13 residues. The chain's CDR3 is CASSLDSDQPQHF. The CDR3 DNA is TGTGCCAGCAGCTTAGACAGTGATCAGCCCCAGCATTTT.

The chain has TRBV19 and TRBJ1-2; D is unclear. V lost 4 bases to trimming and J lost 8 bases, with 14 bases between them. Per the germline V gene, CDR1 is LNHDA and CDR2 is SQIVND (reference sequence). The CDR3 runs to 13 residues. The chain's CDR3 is CASSTAGVLGYTF. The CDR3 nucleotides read TGTGCCAGTAGTACTGCTGGAGTATTAGGCTACACCTTC.

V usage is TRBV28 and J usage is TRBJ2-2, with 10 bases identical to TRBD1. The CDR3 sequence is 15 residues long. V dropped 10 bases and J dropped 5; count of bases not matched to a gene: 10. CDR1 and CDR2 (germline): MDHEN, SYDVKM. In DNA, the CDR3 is TGTGCCACCTCCGGGACAGGGGCTTTTACCGGGGAGCTGTTTTTT. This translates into CATSGTGAFTGELFF. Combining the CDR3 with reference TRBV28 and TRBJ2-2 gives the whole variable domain DVKVTQSSRYLVKRTGEKVFLECVQDMDHENMFWYRQDPGLGLRLIYFSYDVKMKEKGDIPEGYSVSREKKERFSLILESASTNQTSMYLCATSGTGAFTGELFFGEGSRLTVL.

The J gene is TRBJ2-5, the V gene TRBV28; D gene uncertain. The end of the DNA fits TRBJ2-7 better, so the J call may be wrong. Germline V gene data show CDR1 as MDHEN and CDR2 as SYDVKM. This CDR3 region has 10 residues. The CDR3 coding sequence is TGTGCCAGCGGCGGTAACGAGCAGTACTTC. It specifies CASGGNEQYF.

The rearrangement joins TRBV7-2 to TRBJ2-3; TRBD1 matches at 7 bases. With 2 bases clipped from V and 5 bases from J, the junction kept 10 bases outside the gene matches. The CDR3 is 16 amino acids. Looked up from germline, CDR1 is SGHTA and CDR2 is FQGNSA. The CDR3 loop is CASSLSVPGGLDTQYF. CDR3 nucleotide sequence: TGTGCCAGCAGCTTATCGGTACCAGGGGGATTAGATACGCAGTATTTT. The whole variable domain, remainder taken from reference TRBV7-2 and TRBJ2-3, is GAGVSQSPSNKVTEKGKDVELRCDPISGHTALYWYRQSLGQGLEFLIYFQGNSAPDKSGLPSDRFSAERTGGSVSTLTIQRTQQEDSAVYLCASSLSVPGGLDTQYFGPGTRLTVL.

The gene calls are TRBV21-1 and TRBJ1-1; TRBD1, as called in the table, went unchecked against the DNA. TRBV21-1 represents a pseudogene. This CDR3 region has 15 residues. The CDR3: CASSKGRQGNTEAFF. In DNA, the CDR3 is TGTGCCAGCAGCAAAGGTCGACAGGGGAACACTGAAGCTTTCTTT.

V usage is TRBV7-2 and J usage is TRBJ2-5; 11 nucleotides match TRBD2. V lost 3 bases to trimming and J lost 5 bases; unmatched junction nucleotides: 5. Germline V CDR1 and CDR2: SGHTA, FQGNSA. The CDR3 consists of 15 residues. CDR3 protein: CASSFTSGSRETQYF. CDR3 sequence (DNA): TGTGCCAGCAGCTTCACTAGCGGGAGCAGGGAGACCCAGTACTTC.

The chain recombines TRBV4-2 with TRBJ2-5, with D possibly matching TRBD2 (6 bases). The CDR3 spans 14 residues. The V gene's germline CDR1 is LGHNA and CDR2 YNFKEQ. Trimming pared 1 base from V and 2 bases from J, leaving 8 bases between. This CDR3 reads CASSQGGTQETQYF. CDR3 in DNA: TGTGCCAGCAGCCAAGGGGGGACTCAAGAGACCCAGTACTTC.

The CDR3 coding sequence is TGTGCCAGCAGCCAATTAGGGCGGGAGTTGAATGAGCAGTTCTTC. This translates into CASSQLGRELNEQFF. This rearrangement joins TRBV14 to TRBJ2-1; TRBD2 agrees at 7 bases. In germline, CDR1 is SGHDN, CDR2 FVKESK. The J segment lost 7 bases and the V segment lost 2 bases, leaving 8 bases of the junction unmatched. This CDR3 spans 15 amino acids. The full variable domain, with the rest looked up from reference TRBV14 and TRBJ2-1, is EAGVTQFPSHSVIEKGQTVTLRCDPISGHDNLYWYRRVMGKEIKFLLHFVKESKQDESGMPNNRFLAERTGGTYSTLKVQPAELEDSGVYFCASSQLGRELNEQFFGPGTRLTVL.

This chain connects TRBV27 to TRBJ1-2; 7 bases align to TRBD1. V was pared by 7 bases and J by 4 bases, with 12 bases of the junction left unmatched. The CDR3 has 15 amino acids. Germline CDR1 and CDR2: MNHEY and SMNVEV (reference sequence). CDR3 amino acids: CASTLTWTGTYGYTF. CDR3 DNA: TGTGCCAGCACTCTAACTTGGACAGGAACCTATGGCTACACCTTC.

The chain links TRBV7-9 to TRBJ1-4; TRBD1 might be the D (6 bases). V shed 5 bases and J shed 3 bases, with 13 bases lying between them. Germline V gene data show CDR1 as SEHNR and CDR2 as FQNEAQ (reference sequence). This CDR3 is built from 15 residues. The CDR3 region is CASSQKKGANEKLFF. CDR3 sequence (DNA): TGTGCCAGCAGCCAAAAGAAGGGGGCTAATGAAAAACTGTTTTTT.

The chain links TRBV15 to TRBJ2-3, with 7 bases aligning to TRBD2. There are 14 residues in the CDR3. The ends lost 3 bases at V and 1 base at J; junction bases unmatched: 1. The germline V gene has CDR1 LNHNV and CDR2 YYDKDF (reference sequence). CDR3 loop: CATSRRERTDTQYF. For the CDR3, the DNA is TGTGCCACCAGCAGGCGGGAGCGCACAGATACGCAGTATTTT.

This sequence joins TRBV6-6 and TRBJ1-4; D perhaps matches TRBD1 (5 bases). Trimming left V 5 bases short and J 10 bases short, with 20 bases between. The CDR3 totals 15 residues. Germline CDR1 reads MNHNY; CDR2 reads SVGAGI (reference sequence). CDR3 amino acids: CASSSGGRAVRKLFF. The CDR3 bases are TGTGCCAGCAGTAGCGGCGGCAGGGCCGTCCGAAAACTGTTTTTT.

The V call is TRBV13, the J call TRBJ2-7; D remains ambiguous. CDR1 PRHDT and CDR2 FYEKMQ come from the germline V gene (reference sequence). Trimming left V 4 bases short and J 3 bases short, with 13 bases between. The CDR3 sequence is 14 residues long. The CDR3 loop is CASSSRRQIYEQYF. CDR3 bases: TGTGCCAGCAGCTCCAGGCGGCAGATCTACGAGCAGTACTTC.

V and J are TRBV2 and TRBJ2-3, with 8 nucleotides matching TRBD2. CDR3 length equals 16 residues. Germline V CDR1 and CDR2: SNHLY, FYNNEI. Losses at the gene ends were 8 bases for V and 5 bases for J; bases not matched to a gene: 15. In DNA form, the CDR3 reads TGTGCCAGCCAGGTCATGAAGCGGGAGACCGGAGATACGCAGTATTTT. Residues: CASQVMKRETGDTQYF. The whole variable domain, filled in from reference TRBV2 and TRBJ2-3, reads EPEVTQTPSHQVTQMGQEVILRCVPISNHLYFYWYRQILGQKVEFLVSFYNNEISEKSEIFDDQFSVERPDGSNFTLKIRSTKLEDSAMYFCASQVMKRETGDTQYFGPGTRLTVL.

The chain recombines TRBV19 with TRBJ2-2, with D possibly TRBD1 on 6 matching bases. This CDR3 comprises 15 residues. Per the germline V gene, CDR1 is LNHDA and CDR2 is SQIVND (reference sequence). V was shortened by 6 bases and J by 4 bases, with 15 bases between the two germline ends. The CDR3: CASRPLEGGTGELFF. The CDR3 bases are TGTGCCAGTAGGCCTCTCGAAGGGGGCACCGGGGAGCTGTTTTTT.

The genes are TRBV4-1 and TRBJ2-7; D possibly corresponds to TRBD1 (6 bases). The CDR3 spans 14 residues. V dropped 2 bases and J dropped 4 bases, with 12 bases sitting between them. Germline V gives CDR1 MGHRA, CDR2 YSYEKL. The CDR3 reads CASSQSGTPYEQYF. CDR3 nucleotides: TGCGCCAGCAGCCAAAGTGGGACACCATACGAGCAGTACTTC.

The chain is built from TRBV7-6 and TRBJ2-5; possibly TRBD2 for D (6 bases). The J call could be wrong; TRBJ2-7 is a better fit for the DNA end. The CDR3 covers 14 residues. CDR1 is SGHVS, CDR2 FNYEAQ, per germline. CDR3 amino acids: CASSLVSGPYEQYF. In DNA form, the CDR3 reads TGTGCCAGCAGCTTAGTTAGCGGACCCTACGAGCAGTACTTC.

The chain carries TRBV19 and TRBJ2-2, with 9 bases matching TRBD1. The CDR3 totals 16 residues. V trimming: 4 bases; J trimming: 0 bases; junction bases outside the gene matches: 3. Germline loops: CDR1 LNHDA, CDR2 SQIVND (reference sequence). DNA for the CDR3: TGTGCCAGTAGTACACGACAGGGGGCGAACACCGGGGAGCTGTTTTTT. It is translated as CASSTRQGANTGELFF.

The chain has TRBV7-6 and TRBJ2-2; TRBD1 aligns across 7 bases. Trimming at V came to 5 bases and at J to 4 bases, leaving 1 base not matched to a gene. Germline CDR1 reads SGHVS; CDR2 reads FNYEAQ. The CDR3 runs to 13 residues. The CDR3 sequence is CASSPGGTGELFF. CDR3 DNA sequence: TGTGCCAGCAGCCCAGGGGGCACCGGGGAGCTGTTTTTT.

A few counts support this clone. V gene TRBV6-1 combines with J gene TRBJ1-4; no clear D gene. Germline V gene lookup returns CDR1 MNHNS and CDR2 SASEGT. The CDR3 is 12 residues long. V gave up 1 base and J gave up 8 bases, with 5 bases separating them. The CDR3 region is CASSEVREKLFF. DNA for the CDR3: TGTGCCAGCAGTGAAGTTCGAGAAAAACTGTTTTTT.

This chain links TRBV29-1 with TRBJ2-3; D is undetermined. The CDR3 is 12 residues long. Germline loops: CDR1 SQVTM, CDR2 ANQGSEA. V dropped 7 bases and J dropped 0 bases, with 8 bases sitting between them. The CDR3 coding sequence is TGCAGCGCCTCAGTTAGCACAGATACGCAGTATTTT. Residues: CSASVSTDTQYF.

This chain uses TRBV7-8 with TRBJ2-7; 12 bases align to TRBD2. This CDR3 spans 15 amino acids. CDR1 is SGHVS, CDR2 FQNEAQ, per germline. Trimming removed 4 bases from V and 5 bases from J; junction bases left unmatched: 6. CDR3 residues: CASSSKLAGGNEQYF. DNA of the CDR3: TGTGCCAGCAGCTCCAAACTAGCGGGAGGAAACGAGCAGTACTTC.

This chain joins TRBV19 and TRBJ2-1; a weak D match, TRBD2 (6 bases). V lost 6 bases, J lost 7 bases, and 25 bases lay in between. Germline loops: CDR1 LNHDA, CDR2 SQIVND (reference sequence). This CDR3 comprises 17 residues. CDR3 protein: CASRKNTGEVFPNEQFF. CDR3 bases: TGTGCCAGTAGAAAAAATACGGGGGAGGTCTTCCCTAATGAGCAGTTCTTC.

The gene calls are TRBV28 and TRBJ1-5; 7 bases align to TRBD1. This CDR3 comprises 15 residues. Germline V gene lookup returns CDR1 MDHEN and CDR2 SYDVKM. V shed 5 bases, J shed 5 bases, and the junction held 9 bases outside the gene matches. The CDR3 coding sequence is TGTGCCAGCAGTGAGGGGGGACAGCTTGATCAGCCCCAGCATTTT. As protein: CASSEGGQLDQPQHF.

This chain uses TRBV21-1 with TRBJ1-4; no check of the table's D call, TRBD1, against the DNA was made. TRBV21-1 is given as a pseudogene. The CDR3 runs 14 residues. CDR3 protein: CASRRGRGNEKLFF. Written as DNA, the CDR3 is TGTGCCAGCAGGAGGGGGCGTGGTAATGAAAAACTGTTTTTT.